The 13 T cell receptor beta chains reported below all come from one sample, sequenced in a study of CD4 and CD8 cells across lung adenocarcinoma regions listed by TCRdb under 2018. Library preparation was by PCR. Instrument used: HiSeq X Ten. Using fastp trimming at Q25 and MiXCR clonotype assembly, TCRdb reanalyzed the public sequencing data and kept in-frame beta chains. Rows are combined by CDR3 protein, so each entry shows the most common genes and DNA. This sample comprises 1,500 to 2,500 distinct CDR3 sequences, around three fifths of them detected only once. 30% to 45% of the sample is taken by the ten largest. Sequenced material: CD4+ T cells from the margin of a lung tumor. This specimen's cell subset or site label, per the study, means: tumor margin region. These TCRs come from a female donor with lung adenocarcinoma. The CD4 and CD8 labels of this study may be unreliable.

V usage is TRBV6-5 and J usage is TRBJ2-1; D is perhaps TRBD2 (7 bases). CDR1 MNHEY and CDR2 SVGAGI come from the germline V gene. Trimming cost V 0 bases and J 8 bases, with 14 bases left between them. This CDR3 contains 15 residues. DNA of the CDR3: TGTGCCAGCAGTTACTCAGGGGGGGGTTTCGATGAGCAGTTCTTC. This sequence encodes CASSYSGGGFDEQFF.

The chain couples TRBV27 to TRBJ1-2; tentatively, D is TRBD1 (5 bases). The CDR3 has 14 amino acids. V dropped 0 bases and J dropped 7 bases, with 12 bases sitting between them. The V gene's germline CDR1 is MNHEY and CDR2 SMNVEV (reference sequence). The CDR3 loop reads CASSLSPGTSGYTF. The CDR3 region has the DNA TGTGCCAGCAGTTTATCCCCCGGGACGAGTGGCTACACCTTC.

This clonotype was seen more than once but under ten times. The rearrangement joins TRBV6-1 to TRBJ2-1; 7 bases agree with TRBD1. The CDR3 consists of 15 residues. Germline V gene sequence: CDR1 MNHNS, CDR2 SASEGT. Germline trimming cut 6 bases from V and 5 bases from J; bases unmatched to any gene: 10. Here the CDR3 reads CASSLTGVMNNEQFF. The CDR3 bases are TGTGCCAGCAGCCTCACAGGGGTCATGAACAATGAGCAGTTCTTC.

In regard to this clonotype: One end of the junction is discordant with germline, which a read error may explain. Here the CDR3 reads CARASANPSKDTQYF. The CDR3 DNA is TGTGCCAGGGCCAGCGCCAACCCCAGCAAAGATACGCAGTATTTT. V gene TRBV25-1 combines with J gene TRBJ2-3; D not certain. CDR1 is MGHDK, CDR2 SYGVNS, per germline. The CDR3 sequence is 15 residues long.

The genes are TRBV6-5 and TRBJ2-1; 15 nucleotides match TRBD2. The DNA end is a closer match to TRBJ2-7, so the J assignment may be wrong. Germline V CDR1 and CDR2: MNHEY, SVGAGI. The CDR3 has 16 amino acids. In DNA, the CDR3 is TGTGCCAGCAGTTTGGGACTAGCGGGAGGCGTTGGCGAGCAGTACTTC. Its translation is CASSLGLAGGVGEQYF.

J is TRBJ2-5 and V is TRBV6-5; the match to TRBD1 covers 11 bases. Germline V lookup: CDR1 MNHEY, CDR2 SVGAGI. The CDR3 sequence is 17 residues long. J was trimmed by 5 bases and V by 4 bases; bases with no gene match: 12. The CDR3 coding sequence is TGTGCCAGCAGTTCCCGGACAGGGGGCGCGTTCGGGGAGACCCAGTACTTC. It encodes CASSSRTGGAFGETQYF.

The CDR3 reads CASWGPSPAGGGNEQFF. CDR3 bases: TGTGCCAGCTGGGGCCCCAGCCCCGCGGGGGGCGGCAATGAGCAGTTCTTC. This sequence joins TRBV6-1 and TRBJ2-1, with 8 bases identical to TRBD2. Trimming removed 8 bases from V and 6 bases from J; junction bases left unmatched: 18. Germline CDR1 MNHNS, CDR2 SASEGT. The CDR3 length is 17 residues.

This rearrangement joins TRBV27 to TRBJ2-1; TRBD1 matches at 9 bases. CDR1 MNHEY and CDR2 SMNVEV come from the germline V gene (reference sequence). This CDR3 has 17 residues. The V and J ends lost 2 bases and 6 bases, in that order; junction bases with no gene match: 11. CDR3 residues: CASSLRLTGGESNEQFF. The CDR3 DNA reads TGTGCCAGCAGTTTACGACTAACAGGGGGCGAGTCCAATGAGCAGTTCTTC.

In this sample, this clonotype turned up a few times. V is TRBV6-1 and J is TRBJ2-1; 7 bases align to TRBD1. Unmatched junction bases numbered 2, after V lost 4 bases and J lost 5 bases. Germline CDR1 MNHNS, CDR2 SASEGT. This CDR3 has 13 amino acids. The CDR3 protein is CASSVDRNNEQFF. The CDR3 nucleotides read TGTGCCAGCAGTGTGGACAGGAACAATGAGCAGTTCTTC.

The chain couples TRBV24-1 to TRBJ2-3; 7 bases align to TRBD1. This CDR3 comprises 14 residues. V shed 7 bases, J shed 3 bases, and the junction held 6 bases outside the gene matches. The germline V gene encodes CDR1 KGHDR and CDR2 SFDVKD. CDR3 sequence (DNA): TGTGCCACCAGCCGGACAGGCGGGACAGATACGCAGTATTTT. Translated: CATSRTGGTDTQYF.

The chain joins TRBV27 to TRBJ2-2, with TRBD1 identical over 10 bases. The V and J ends lost 7 bases and 6 bases, in that order; junction bases with no gene match: 5. Germline lookup yields CDR1 MNHEY and CDR2 SMNVEV (reference sequence). The CDR3 is 14 residues long. The CDR3 sequence is CASTRQGAAGELFF. The CDR3 region has the DNA TGTGCCAGCACCCGACAGGGGGCCGCCGGGGAGCTGTTTTTT.

This clonotype is judged medium-sized. The CDR3 DNA sequence: TGCGCCAGCAGCCAAGATTTAAGCGGGAGCACAGATACGCAGTATTTT. It codes for CASSQDLSGSTDTQYF. The chain links TRBV4-1 to TRBJ2-3; perhaps TRBD2 as D (6 bases). The V gene's germline CDR1 is MGHRA and CDR2 YSYEKL. The V and J ends lost 0 bases and 0 bases respectively, with 10 bases between them. CDR3 length: 16 amino acids.

This clonotype is categorized as medium-sized. This chain links TRBV6-5 with TRBJ1-2, with D possibly matching TRBD1 (6 bases). Germline V CDR1 and CDR2: MNHEY, SVGAGI. Trimming left V 2 bases short and J 2 bases short, with 12 bases between. This CDR3 is 15 amino acids long. The CDR3 loop reads CASSYTTGTNYGYTF. As DNA, the CDR3 is TGTGCCAGCAGTTACACAACCGGGACAAACTATGGCTACACCTTC.